This T cell receptor (beta chain) emerged from a study of T-cell memory formation after mild COVID-19. Study context: Clusters were largely donor specific. Study-level points and caveats: In second-wave clones peaking day 37, SARS-CoV-2 specificity remained unconfirmed. Pre-infection memory already had some responding clones, implying cross-reactive memory joined.

In TCRdb, the 5' RACE reads were re-called with MiXCR into one record per CDR3 protein. The sample records more than 120,000 distinct CDR3 sequences, about a fifth being singletons. As regards this clonotype: The antigen remains unidentified.

The sample was PBMCs or a T cell subset sorted from them (not recorded which). This clonotype originated in an adult woman who had mild COVID-19 (a few samples of this study predate the infection). Cell type and time point are not known.

The CDR3 spells CASSTGTSGSGQETQYF. The CDR3 nucleotides read TGTGCCAGCTCCACCGGGACTAGCGGGAGTGGCCAAGAGACCCAGTACTTC. This sequence joins TRBV18 and TRBJ2-5; the match to TRBD2 covers 14 bases. Unmatched junction bases numbered 7, after V lost 6 bases and J lost 1 base. The germline V gene encodes CDR1 KGHSH and CDR2 LQKENI. This CDR3 region has 17 residues. The complete variable domain, with remaining parts taken from reference TRBV18 and TRBJ2-5, reads NAGVMQNPRHLVRRRGQEARLRCSPMKGHSHVYWYRQLPEEGLKFMVYLQKENIIDESGMPKERFSAEFPKEGPSILRIQQVVRGDSAAYFCASSTGTSGSGQETQYFGPGTRLLVL.